This is a list of T cell receptor beta chains from one sample in a study of control samples from healthy donors and cancer patients. The data were produced by immunoSEQ multiplex PCR, yet TCRdb's version contains in-frame clones alone and is incomplete. Of about 110,000 clones listed, roughly nine tenths were seen once; the top ten hold less than 9.5%. Sequenced sample: blood. The receptors shown here come from a woman in her late teens or twenties in good health. CDR3s include the opening cysteine and the closing phenylalanine or tryptophan. D genes are given only for firm matches. Only part of the rows carry a size: once, few, many, or a class if the clone is expanded.

j_call: TRBJ1-1; clone_size: .; d_call: .; cdr3_length: 13; v_call: TRBV12-3/TRBV12-4; cdr3_nt: TGTGCCAGCGGGGACACAGAGGAAACTGAAGCTTTCTTT; cdr3_aa: CASGDTEETEAFF
j_call: TRBJ1-2; clone_size: .; d_call: TRBD1; cdr3_length: 15; v_call: TRBV7-2; cdr3_nt: TGTGCCAGCAGCTTAGGGCAGGGGGCACACTATGGCTACACCTTC; cdr3_aa: CASSLGQGAHYGYTF
j_call: TRBJ2-7; clone_size: .; d_call: .; cdr3_length: 14; v_call: TRBV6-6; cdr3_nt: TGTGCCAGCAGAAGGAAGGGGGACCCCTACGAGCAGTACTTC; cdr3_aa: CASRRKGDPYEQYF
j_call: TRBJ1-6; clone_size: .; d_call: .; cdr3_length: 14; v_call: TRBV30; cdr3_nt: TGTGCCTGGAGTGCGGGACGGGGTAATTCACCCCTCCACTTT; cdr3_aa: CAWSAGRGNSPLHF
j_call: TRBJ2-7; clone_size: once; d_call: TRBD2; cdr3_length: 17; v_call: TRBV3-1/TRBV3-2; cdr3_nt: TGTGCCAGCAGCCAGGCGCTAGCGGGGGGGGCCTCCTACGAGCAGTACTTC; cdr3_aa: CASSQALAGGASYEQYF
j_call: TRBJ2-5; clone_size: once; d_call: TRBD1; cdr3_length: 15; v_call: TRBV9; cdr3_nt: TGTGCCAGCAGCGTAGGAGGGACAGGAGAAGAGACCCAGTACTTC; cdr3_aa: CASSVGGTGEETQYF
j_call: TRBJ2-5; clone_size: .; d_call: .; cdr3_length: 15; v_call: TRBV7-3; cdr3_nt: TGTGCCAGCAGCTTAGGGCTAGATGGCCAAGAGACCCAGTACTTC; cdr3_aa: CASSLGLDGQETQYF
j_call: TRBJ2-2; clone_size: once; d_call: .; cdr3_length: 19; v_call: TRBV4-1; cdr3_nt: TGCGCCAGCAGCCAAGTTACTCTGGACAAGTCGGTCATGGCCGGGGAGCTGTTTTTT; cdr3_aa: CASSQVTLDKSVMAGELFF
j_call: TRBJ2-7; clone_size: .; d_call: TRBD2; cdr3_length: 14; v_call: TRBV28; cdr3_nt: TGTGCCAGCAGCCCTAGCGGGAGCTCCTACGAGCAGTACTTC; cdr3_aa: CASSPSGSSYEQYF
j_call: TRBJ2-1; clone_size: .; d_call: TRBD1; cdr3_length: 16; v_call: TRBV5-1; cdr3_nt: TGCGCCAGCAGCTTGGGGGACAGGGTGGCGAGGGATGAGCAGTTCTTC; cdr3_aa: CASSLGDRVARDEQFF
j_call: TRBJ2-3; clone_size: once; d_call: .; cdr3_length: 16; v_call: TRBV21-1; cdr3_nt: TGTGCCAGCAGCAATCCACTCGGGGGGTACACAGATACGCAGTATTTT; cdr3_aa: CASSNPLGGYTDTQYF
j_call: TRBJ2-2; clone_size: .; d_call: TRBD1; cdr3_length: 18; v_call: TRBV27; cdr3_nt: TGTGCCAGCAGTCCCCGATTCTTCGGGACAGGGGGAACCGGGGAGCTGTTTTTT; cdr3_aa: CASSPRFFGTGGTGELFF
j_call: TRBJ1-3; clone_size: .; d_call: .; cdr3_length: 14; v_call: TRBV7-6; cdr3_nt: TGTGCCAGCAGCTTATGGGGTAGAGGAAACACCATATATTTT; cdr3_aa: CASSLWGRGNTIYF
j_call: TRBJ1-4; clone_size: .; d_call: .; cdr3_length: 14; v_call: TRBV18; cdr3_nt: TGTGCCAGCTCACCAAGGGGAAATAATGAAAAACTGTTTTTT; cdr3_aa: CASSPRGNNEKLFF
j_call: TRBJ2-3; clone_size: .; d_call: .; cdr3_length: 16; v_call: TRBV27; cdr3_nt: TGTGCCAGCAGTTTCTCACGGGCCCCAGTTTCAGATACGCAGTATTTT; cdr3_aa: CASSFSRAPVSDTQYF
j_call: TRBJ2-2; clone_size: .; d_call: .; cdr3_length: 13; v_call: TRBV7-6; cdr3_nt: TGTGCCAGCAGCCCCCTCCAGAACGGGGAGCTGTTTTTT; cdr3_aa: CASSPLQNGELFF
j_call: TRBJ2-4; clone_size: .; d_call: TRBD2; cdr3_length: 17; v_call: TRBV19; cdr3_nt: TGTGCCAGTAGAGGGGCGGGAGGGTCCCCAGCCAAAAACATTCAGTACTTC; cdr3_aa: CASRGAGGSPAKNIQYF
j_call: TRBJ2-7; clone_size: .; d_call: TRBD2; cdr3_length: 14; v_call: TRBV7-2; cdr3_nt: TGTGCCAGCAGCCCCAGTAGCGGGGTATGGGAGCAGTACTTC; cdr3_aa: CASSPSSGVWEQYF
j_call: TRBJ2-1; clone_size: .; d_call: TRBD2; cdr3_length: 18; v_call: TRBV27; cdr3_nt: TGTGCCAGCGGCCAAAGACTAGCGGGCCCCCCCGGGTACAATGAGCAGTTCTTC; cdr3_aa: CASGQRLAGPPGYNEQFF
j_call: TRBJ1-1; clone_size: .; d_call: .; cdr3_length: 11; v_call: TRBV25-1; cdr3_nt: TGTGCCAGCAGAAGCCCACAGGGCCCACTCTTT; cdr3_aa: CASRSPQGPLF
j_call: TRBJ1-2; clone_size: .; d_call: TRBD1; cdr3_length: 15; v_call: TRBV24-1; cdr3_nt: TGTGCCACCAGTGATCGGACAGGAGGGAACTATGGCTACACCTTC; cdr3_aa: CATSDRTGGNYGYTF
j_call: TRBJ2-7; clone_size: .; d_call: .; cdr3_length: 11; v_call: TRBV20-1; cdr3_nt: TGCAGTGCTTCCCTCCACCACGAGCAGTACTTC; cdr3_aa: CSASLHHEQYF
j_call: TRBJ1-6; clone_size: .; d_call: .; cdr3_length: 15; v_call: TRBV4-3; cdr3_nt: TGCGCCAGCAGCCAAGTTGCCATCCGTCATTCACCCCTCCACTTT; cdr3_aa: CASSQVAIRHSPLHF
j_call: TRBJ2-1; clone_size: .; d_call: TRBD2; cdr3_length: 19; v_call: TRBV15; cdr3_nt: TGTGCCACCAGCAGACCCGGGACTAGCGGGACCGGGGACTACAATGAGCAGTTCTTC; cdr3_aa: CATSRPGTSGTGDYNEQFF
j_call: TRBJ2-1; clone_size: .; d_call: TRBD2; cdr3_length: 15; v_call: TRBV6-5; cdr3_nt: TGTGCCAGCAGTTTAAGTGGGACTAGCGGGGGTGAGCAGTTCTTC; cdr3_aa: CASSLSGTSGGEQFF
j_call: TRBJ2-1; clone_size: .; d_call: .; cdr3_length: 14; v_call: TRBV20-1; cdr3_nt: TGCAGTGCTAGTTTGCGCGGCTCCTACAATGAGCAGTTCTTC; cdr3_aa: CSASLRGSYNEQFF
j_call: TRBJ1-6; clone_size: .; d_call: .; cdr3_length: 16; v_call: TRBV7-6; cdr3_nt: TGTGCCAGCAGCCCCTATGGGAGCTCCTATAATTCACCCCTCCACTTT; cdr3_aa: CASSPYGSSYNSPLHF
j_call: TRBJ1-4; clone_size: .; d_call: .; cdr3_length: 14; v_call: TRBV4-1; cdr3_nt: TGCGCCAGCAGCCAGGGGAGGTCCCTTGAAAAACTGTTTTTT; cdr3_aa: CASSQGRSLEKLFF
j_call: TRBJ1-5; clone_size: .; d_call: TRBD1; cdr3_length: 16; v_call: TRBV5-6; cdr3_nt: TGTGCCAGCAGCTTGGCGGGCACAGGGGGCCATCAGCCCCAGCATTTT; cdr3_aa: CASSLAGTGGHQPQHF
j_call: TRBJ2-2; clone_size: .; d_call: TRBD1; cdr3_length: 16; v_call: TRBV11-3; cdr3_nt: TGTGCCAGCAGCCGAAGACAGGGGGCGAACACCGGGGAGCTGTTTTTT; cdr3_aa: CASSRRQGANTGELFF
j_call: TRBJ2-7; clone_size: .; d_call: TRBD1; cdr3_length: 13; v_call: TRBV28; cdr3_nt: TGTGCCAGCAGGGGGGACAGGCCCTACGAGCAGTACTTC; cdr3_aa: CASRGDRPYEQYF
j_call: TRBJ2-4; clone_size: .; d_call: TRBD2; cdr3_length: 13; v_call: TRBV6-5; cdr3_nt: TGTGCCACCGCTGGGACTAGCTTAAACATTCAGTACTTC; cdr3_aa: CATAGTSLNIQYF
j_call: TRBJ2-2; clone_size: .; d_call: .; cdr3_length: 15; v_call: TRBV28; cdr3_nt: TGTGCCAGCAGTTTGGCGGCAGGTAACACCGGGGAGCTGTTTTTT; cdr3_aa: CASSLAAGNTGELFF
j_call: TRBJ2-3; clone_size: .; d_call: .; cdr3_length: 15; v_call: TRBV19; cdr3_nt: TGTGCCAGTAGTATCTGGGGGGGCAGCACAGATACGCAGTATTTT; cdr3_aa: CASSIWGGSTDTQYF
j_call: TRBJ1-6; clone_size: .; d_call: TRBD1; cdr3_length: 15; v_call: TRBV5-4; cdr3_nt: TGTGCCAGCAGCTTCGGACAGGGCCATAATTCACCCCTCCACTTT; cdr3_aa: CASSFGQGHNSPLHF
j_call: TRBJ2-3; clone_size: .; d_call: .; cdr3_length: 20; v_call: TRBV6-2/TRBV6-3; cdr3_nt: TGTGCCAGCAGTTACCCTACCTTCCTAGCTGGAGGGATTGTAAGAGATACGCAGTATTTT; cdr3_aa: CASSYPTFLAGGIVRDTQYF
j_call: TRBJ2-1; clone_size: .; d_call: TRBD2; cdr3_length: 14; v_call: TRBV29-1; cdr3_nt: TGCAGCGTTGGGCGGGGGTACTCGGGGGATGAGCAGTTCTTC; cdr3_aa: CSVGRGYSGDEQFF
j_call: TRBJ2-1; clone_size: .; d_call: .; cdr3_length: 13; v_call: TRBV28; cdr3_nt: TGTGCCAGCAGTGCCCCGGGAAACAATGAGCAGTTCTTC; cdr3_aa: CASSAPGNNEQFF
j_call: TRBJ2-5; clone_size: .; d_call: .; cdr3_length: 13; v_call: TRBV29-1; cdr3_nt: TGCAGCGTTGTACGTGGGATGGGGGAGACCCAGTACTTC; cdr3_aa: CSVVRGMGETQYF
j_call: TRBJ1-4; clone_size: .; d_call: .; cdr3_length: 12; v_call: TRBV19; cdr3_nt: TGTGCCAGTAGTCCCTCAAATGAAAAACTGTTTTTT; cdr3_aa: CASSPSNEKLFF
j_call: TRBJ2-3; clone_size: .; d_call: TRBD2; cdr3_length: 15; v_call: TRBV6-2/TRBV6-3; cdr3_nt: TGTGCCAGCAGTTGGGCGGGAGCCATCACAGATACGCAGTATTTT; cdr3_aa: CASSWAGAITDTQYF
j_call: TRBJ1-5; clone_size: .; d_call: TRBD1; cdr3_length: 18; v_call: TRBV28; cdr3_nt: TGTGCCAGCAGTGGGGCCCGGACAGGGGTACAGGGCAATCAGCCCCAGCATTTT; cdr3_aa: CASSGARTGVQGNQPQHF
j_call: TRBJ2-1; clone_size: .; d_call: TRBD1; cdr3_length: 15; v_call: TRBV7-2; cdr3_nt: TGTGCCAGCAGCGAGCAGGGGGCGCGATGGGATGAGCAGTTCTTC; cdr3_aa: CASSEQGARWDEQFF
j_call: TRBJ2-7; clone_size: .; d_call: .; cdr3_length: 17; v_call: TRBV3-1/TRBV3-2; cdr3_nt: TGTGCCAGCAGCCAAGATACCTATCGCAGGGGGGCCTACGAGCAGTACTTC; cdr3_aa: CASSQDTYRRGAYEQYF
j_call: TRBJ2-1; clone_size: .; d_call: TRBD2; cdr3_length: 20; v_call: TRBV6-2/TRBV6-3; cdr3_nt: TGTGCCAGCAGTTACGGGACTAGCGGGAGGAGGGGGGGCTCCTACAATGAGCAGTTCTTC; cdr3_aa: CASSYGTSGRRGGSYNEQFF
j_call: TRBJ1-5; clone_size: .; d_call: .; cdr3_length: 15; v_call: TRBV27; cdr3_nt: TGTGCCAGCAGGCCGCAGGGACATAGCAATCAGCCCCAGCATTTT; cdr3_aa: CASRPQGHSNQPQHF
j_call: TRBJ2-5; clone_size: .; d_call: .; cdr3_length: 14; v_call: TRBV5-5; cdr3_nt: TGTGCCAGCAGCCCGTTAGGGGACCAAGAGACCCAGTACTTC; cdr3_aa: CASSPLGDQETQYF
j_call: TRBJ1-2; clone_size: once; d_call: .; cdr3_length: 16; v_call: TRBV4-3; cdr3_nt: TGCGCCAGCAGCCAAGATCAGCGGGGCTTAATCTATGGCTACACCTTC; cdr3_aa: CASSQDQRGLIYGYTF
j_call: TRBJ2-1; clone_size: .; d_call: .; cdr3_length: 17; v_call: TRBV23-1; cdr3_nt: TGCGCCAGCATCTCAATTGAGAAAATAGGACCATACAATGAGCAGTTCTTC; cdr3_aa: CASISIEKIGPYNEQFF
j_call: TRBJ2-7; clone_size: once; d_call: .; cdr3_length: 15; v_call: TRBV5-5; cdr3_nt: TGTGCCAGCAGCTATAGGACAGAGACGTACTACGAGCAGTACTTC; cdr3_aa: CASSYRTETYYEQYF
j_call: TRBJ2-7; clone_size: .; d_call: TRBD1; cdr3_length: 13; v_call: TRBV28; cdr3_nt: TGTGCCGTAAGGGACAGGGTATCCTACGAGCAGTACTTC; cdr3_aa: CAVRDRVSYEQYF
j_call: TRBJ2-7; clone_size: .; d_call: .; cdr3_length: 15; v_call: TRBV9; cdr3_nt: TGTGCCAGCAGCGTAGTAAGGGCTAGCCCGGACGAGCAGTACTTC; cdr3_aa: CASSVVRASPDEQYF
j_call: TRBJ1-2; clone_size: .; d_call: TRBD1; cdr3_length: 14; v_call: TRBV7-2; cdr3_nt: TGTGCCAGCAGCCGGACAGGGGCCCCCTATGGCTACACCTTC; cdr3_aa: CASSRTGAPYGYTF
j_call: TRBJ1-3; clone_size: .; d_call: .; cdr3_length: 13; v_call: TRBV7-2; cdr3_nt: TGTGCCAGCAGCCTCTCTATAGGAAACACCATATATTTT; cdr3_aa: CASSLSIGNTIYF
j_call: TRBJ2-3; clone_size: .; d_call: TRBD1; cdr3_length: 17; v_call: TRBV23-1; cdr3_nt: TGCGCCAGCAGTCAATCCGGGACAGGGGTTCTCACAGATACGCAGTATTTT; cdr3_aa: CASSQSGTGVLTDTQYF
j_call: TRBJ1-1; clone_size: .; d_call: .; cdr3_length: 15; v_call: TRBV5-1; cdr3_nt: TGCGCCGTTTCTCGTGGGGACTTACCGAACACTGAAGCTTTCTTT; cdr3_aa: CAVSRGDLPNTEAFF
j_call: TRBJ1-5; clone_size: .; d_call: .; cdr3_length: 14; v_call: TRBV6-5; cdr3_nt: TGTGCCAGCAGTTACGCACAGGGCAATCAGCCCCAGCATTTT; cdr3_aa: CASSYAQGNQPQHF